The 8 T cell receptor beta chains in this list originate from one sample, sequenced in a study of T-cell reconstitution after alpha-beta-depleted transplantation in children. Unique molecular identifiers tagged the TCRbeta library. TCRdb passed the PCR reads through MiXCR, listing each CDR3 protein once. This sample yields around 60,000 distinct CDR3 sequences, of which 44% are seen a single time; around 98% belongs to the top ten. The sequencing here drew on PBMCs, mostly from graft donor cells, taken 360 days after TCRalphabeta/CD19-depleted stem cell transplant. Receptors originate from a male patient aged 5 to 17 who had a stem cell transplant for acute lymphoblastic leukemia, so the T cells may come from the graft donor.

This clonotype turned up a few times. The chain joins TRBV10-3 to TRBJ2-5; D gene uncertain. V lost 3 bases, J lost 1 base, and 0 bases lay in between. Germline V gene lookup returns CDR1 ENHRY and CDR2 SYGVKD. This CDR3 spans 11 amino acids. CDR3 bases: TGTGCCATCAGTGACCAAGAGACCCAGTACTTC. Amino acid sequence: CAISDQETQYF.

This clonotype appeared many times. V and J are TRBV9 and TRBJ2-3, with TRBD2 matching over 9 bases. The CDR3 consists of 16 residues. Germline assignment: CDR1 SGDLS and CDR2 YYNGEE. After removal of 0 bases from V and 2 bases from J, the junction contained 4 bases not matched to a gene. For the CDR3, the DNA is TGTGCCAGCAGCGTAGTAGCGGGGGATTACACAGATACGCAGTATTTT. Protein product: CASSVVAGDYTDTQYF.

The chain recombines TRBV20-1 with TRBJ2-1; 7 nucleotides line up with TRBD2. The V gene's germline CDR1 is DFQATT and CDR2 SNEGSKA (reference sequence). The CDR3 has 15 residues. V lost 0 bases to trimming and J lost 4 bases; unmatched junction nucleotides: 6. The chain's CDR3 is CSARDNEGGYNEQFF. The DNA for the CDR3 is TGCAGTGCTAGAGATAACGAGGGAGGGTACAATGAGCAGTTCTTC.

J is TRBJ2-1 and V is TRBV6-5; 7 nucleotides align to TRBD2. CDR3 size: 17 residues. Per the germline V gene, CDR1 is MNHEY and CDR2 is SVGAGI. The V segment lost 4 bases and the J segment 4 bases; nucleotides outside the gene matches: 13. The CDR3 bases are TGTGCCAGCAGTTCCCCCGGCGTTTTGGGGGGGTACAATGAGCAGTTCTTC. Protein: CASSSPGVLGGYNEQFF.

The genes are TRBV12-3 or TRBV12-4 and TRBJ2-1, with 8 bases fitting TRBD1. The ends lost 3 bases at V and 3 bases at J; junction bases unmatched: 4. This CDR3 has 15 residues. CDR3 residues: CASSFRDRIYNEQFF. The CDR3 region has the DNA TGTGCCAGCAGTTTCCGGGACAGGATCTACAATGAGCAGTTCTTC.

This sequence joins TRBV20-1 and TRBJ2-2, with TRBD2 identical over 8 bases. The CDR3 length is 17 residues. V lost 0 bases, J lost 4 bases, and 10 bases stayed unmatched. CDR1 and CDR2 from the germline V gene are DFQATT and SNEGSKA (reference sequence). CDR3 DNA: TGCAGTGCTAGAGATAGGCTAGCGGGCCTTGGCACCGGGGAGCTGTTTTTT. It translates to CSARDRLAGLGTGELFF.

The chain is built from TRBV12-3 or TRBV12-4 and TRBJ2-7, with D perhaps matching TRBD2 (6 bases). Trimming removed 7 bases at V and 12 bases at J, with 19 bases between. The CDR3 contains 12 residues. CDR3 region: CASTIGGQRAYF. The CDR3 nucleotides read TGTGCCAGCACCATAGGTGGGCAGCGGGCGTACTTC.

Ten or more counts support this clonotype. This chain links TRBV13 with TRBJ2-3; 10 nucleotides line up with TRBD2. Germline lookup yields CDR1 PRHDT and CDR2 FYEKMQ (reference sequence). V was pared by 7 bases and J by 6 bases, with 4 bases of the junction left unmatched. The CDR3 contains 13 residues. CDR3 protein: CASTQRGGDTQYF. The CDR3 bases are TGTGCCAGCACCCAGCGGGGGGGGGATACGCAGTATTTT.